Listed below are T cell receptor beta chains from one sample, sequenced in a study of identical twins. Using its own MiXCR run on the 5' RACE reads, TCRdb lists one record per CDR3 protein. The repertoire consists of about 720,000 distinct CDR3 sequences, with approximately 9% occurring once and the leading ten covering 0.85% to 1%. The same data also contributed to another study, on yellow fever vaccine responses in identical twins.

The source material was PBMCs. These receptors were collected from a woman aged 18 to 35 in good health. The CDR3 runs from the conserved cysteine through the conserved F or W. The order of the fields is clone size, J gene, V gene, D gene, CDR3 DNA, CDR3 protein. The D gene is left open where the match is weak. Expanded clones get a size class; other rows say once, few or many, or leave the size out.

many TRBJ1-2 TRBV12-3/TRBV12-4 TRBD1 TGTGCCAGCCTGGCGGACAGGATGGGCTATGGCTACACCTTC CASLADRMGYGYTF
. TRBJ1-1 TRBV20-1 TRBD1 TGCAGTGCTAGAGAACCGGGACAGGGCATGAACACTGAAGCTTTCTTT CSAREPGQGMNTEAFF
. TRBJ1-1 TRBV27 TRBD1 TGTGCCAGCCGAGGGACAGGGGAGAGGACTGAAGCTTTCTTT CASRGTGERTEAFF
many TRBJ2-1 TRBV2 TRBD2 TGTGCCAGCAGTTCCTCGACTAGCGGGGGCCGGGAGCAGTTCTTC CASSSSTSGGREQFF
. TRBJ2-2 TRBV4-3 TRBD1 TGCGCCAGCAGCCAGTGGACAGGGAGCACCGGGGAGCTGTTTTTT CASSQWTGSTGELFF
. TRBJ2-7 TRBV7-2 . TGTGCCAGCAGCTTAGCATGGGCTGGGTACGAGCAGTACTTC CASSLAWAGYEQYF
. TRBJ2-1 TRBV20-1 . TGCAGTGCCCGGACAAAGGTCTCCTACAATGAGCAGTTCTTC CSARTKVSYNEQFF
many TRBJ2-2 TRBV20-1 . TGCAGTGCTACAAGGACACAGGACGGGGAGCTGTTTTTT CSATRTQDGELFF
. TRBJ2-1 TRBV7-9 . TGTGCCAGCAGCCGCCAGACAAATTACAATGAGCAGTTCTTC CASSRQTNYNEQFF
few TRBJ2-5 TRBV7-9 . TGTGCCAGCCATAAAGAAGAGACCCAGTACTTC CASHKEETQYF
few TRBJ1-5 TRBV5-1 . TGCGCCAGCAGACAGGACGATAGCAATCAGCCCCAGCATTTT CASRQDDSNQPQHF
. TRBJ1-1 TRBV5-1 TRBD1 TGCGCCAGCAGCCCTATCTGGACAGGGGGCACTGAAGCTTTCTTT CASSPIWTGGTEAFF